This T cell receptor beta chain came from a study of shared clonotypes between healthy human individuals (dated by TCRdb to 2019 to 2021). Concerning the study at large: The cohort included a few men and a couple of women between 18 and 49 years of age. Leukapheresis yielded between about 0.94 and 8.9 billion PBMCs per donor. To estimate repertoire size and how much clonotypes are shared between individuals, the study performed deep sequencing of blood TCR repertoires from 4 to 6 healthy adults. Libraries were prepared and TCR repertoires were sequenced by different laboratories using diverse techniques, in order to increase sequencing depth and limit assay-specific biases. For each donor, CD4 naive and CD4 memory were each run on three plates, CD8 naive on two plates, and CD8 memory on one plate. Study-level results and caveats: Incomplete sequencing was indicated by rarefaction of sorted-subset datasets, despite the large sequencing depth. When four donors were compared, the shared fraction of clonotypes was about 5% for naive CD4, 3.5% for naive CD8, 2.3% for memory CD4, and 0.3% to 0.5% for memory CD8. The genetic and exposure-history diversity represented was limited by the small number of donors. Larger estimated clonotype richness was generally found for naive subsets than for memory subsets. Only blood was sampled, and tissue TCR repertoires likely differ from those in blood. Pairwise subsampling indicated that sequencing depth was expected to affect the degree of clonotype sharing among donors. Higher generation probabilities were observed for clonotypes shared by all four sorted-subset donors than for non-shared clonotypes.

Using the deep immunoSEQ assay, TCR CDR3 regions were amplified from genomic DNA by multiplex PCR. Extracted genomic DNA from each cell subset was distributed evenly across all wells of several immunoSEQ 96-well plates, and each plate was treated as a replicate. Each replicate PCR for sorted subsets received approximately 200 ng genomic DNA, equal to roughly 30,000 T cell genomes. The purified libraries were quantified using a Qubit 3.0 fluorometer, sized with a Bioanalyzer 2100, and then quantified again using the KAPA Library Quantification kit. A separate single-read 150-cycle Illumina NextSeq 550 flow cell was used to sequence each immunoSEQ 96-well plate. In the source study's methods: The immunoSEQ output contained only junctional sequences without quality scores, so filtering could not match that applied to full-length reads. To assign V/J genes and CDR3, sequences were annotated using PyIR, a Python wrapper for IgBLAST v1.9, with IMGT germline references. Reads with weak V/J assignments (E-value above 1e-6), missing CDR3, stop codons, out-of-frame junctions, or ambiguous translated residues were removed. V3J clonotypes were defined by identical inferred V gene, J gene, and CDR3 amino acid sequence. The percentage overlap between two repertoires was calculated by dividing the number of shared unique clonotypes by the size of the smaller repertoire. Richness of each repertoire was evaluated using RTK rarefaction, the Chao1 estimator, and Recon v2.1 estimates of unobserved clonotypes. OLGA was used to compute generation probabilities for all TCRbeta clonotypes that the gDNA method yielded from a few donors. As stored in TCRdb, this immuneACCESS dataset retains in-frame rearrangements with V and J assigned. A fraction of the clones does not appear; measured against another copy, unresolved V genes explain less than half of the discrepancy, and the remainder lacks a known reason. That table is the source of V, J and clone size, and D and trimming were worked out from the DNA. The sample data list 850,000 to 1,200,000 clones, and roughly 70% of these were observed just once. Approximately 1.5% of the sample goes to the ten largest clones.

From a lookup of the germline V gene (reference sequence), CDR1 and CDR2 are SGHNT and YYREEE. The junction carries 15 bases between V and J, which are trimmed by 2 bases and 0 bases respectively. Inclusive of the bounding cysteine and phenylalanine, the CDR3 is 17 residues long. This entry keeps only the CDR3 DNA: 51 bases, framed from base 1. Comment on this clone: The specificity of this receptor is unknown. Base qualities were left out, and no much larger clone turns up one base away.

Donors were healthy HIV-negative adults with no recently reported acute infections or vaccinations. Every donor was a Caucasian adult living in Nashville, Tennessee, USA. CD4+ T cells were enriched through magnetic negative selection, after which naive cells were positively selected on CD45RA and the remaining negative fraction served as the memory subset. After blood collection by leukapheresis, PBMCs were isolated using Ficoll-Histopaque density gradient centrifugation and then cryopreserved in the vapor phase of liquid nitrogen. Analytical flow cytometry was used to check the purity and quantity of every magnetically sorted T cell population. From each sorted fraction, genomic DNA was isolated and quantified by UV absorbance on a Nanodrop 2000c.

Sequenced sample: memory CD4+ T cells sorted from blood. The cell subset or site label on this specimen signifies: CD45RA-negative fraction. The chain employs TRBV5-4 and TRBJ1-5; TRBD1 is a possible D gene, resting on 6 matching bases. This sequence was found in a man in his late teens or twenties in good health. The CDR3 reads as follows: CASSLKRTADSNQPQHF. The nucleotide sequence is TGTGCCAGCAGCTTAAAACGGACAGCCGATAGCAATCAGCCCCAGCATTTT.